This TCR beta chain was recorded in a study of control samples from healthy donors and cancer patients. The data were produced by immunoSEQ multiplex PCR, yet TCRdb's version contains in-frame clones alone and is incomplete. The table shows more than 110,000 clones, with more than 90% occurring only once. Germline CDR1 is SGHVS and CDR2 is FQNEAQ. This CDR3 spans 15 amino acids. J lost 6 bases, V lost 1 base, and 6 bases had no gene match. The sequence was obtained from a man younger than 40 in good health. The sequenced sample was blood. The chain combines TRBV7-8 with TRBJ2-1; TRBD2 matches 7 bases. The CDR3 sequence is CASSLVLTSSNEQFF. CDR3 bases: TGTGCCAGCAGCTTAGTTTTGACTAGCAGCAATGAGCAGTTCTTC.